The present TCR beta chain was sequenced within a study of regulatory T cells in long-lasting Graves disease. Study summary: Treatment with antithyroid drugs for over 5 years, together with positive TSH receptor antibodies, meant persistent Graves' disease. Study findings and constraints: The persistent group shared fewer than 3,500 public clonotypes, more than the approximately 1,000 shared by new patients. Few sampled subjects may have lowered accuracy.

The CDR3 totals 14 residues. From germline, CDR1 is ENHRY and CDR2 SYGVKD. J lost 1 base, V lost 7 bases, and 6 bases had no gene match. In its sample, this clonotype was seen many times. Its target is unknown. Researchers made TCR beta libraries by using iRepertoire HTBI primers and running Arm-PCR on CDR3 regions. TCRdb passed the multiplex PCR reads through MiXCR, listing each CDR3 protein once. Seen here are 350,000 to 500,000 distinct CDR3 sequences, under 25% observed once, and the top ten hold around an eighth. Time point of the sample: persistent/refractory GD, antithyroid drugs over 5 years with positive TRAb. PBMC-derived RNA was used for the TCR library. An endocrinology department in Xi'an, China, recruited the patients.

The sequence was collected from a female donor with Graves disease. This chain uses TRBV10-3 with TRBJ1-1, with 7 bases lining up with TRBD1. This material consisted of peripheral blood mononuclear cells (PBMCs), taken when the disease was refractory, from a patient treated with antithyroid drugs. The CDR3 DNA follows: TGTGCCATCATGGAAAGACAGGGGAACACTGAAGCTTTCTTT. Translation gives CAIMERQGNTEAFF.